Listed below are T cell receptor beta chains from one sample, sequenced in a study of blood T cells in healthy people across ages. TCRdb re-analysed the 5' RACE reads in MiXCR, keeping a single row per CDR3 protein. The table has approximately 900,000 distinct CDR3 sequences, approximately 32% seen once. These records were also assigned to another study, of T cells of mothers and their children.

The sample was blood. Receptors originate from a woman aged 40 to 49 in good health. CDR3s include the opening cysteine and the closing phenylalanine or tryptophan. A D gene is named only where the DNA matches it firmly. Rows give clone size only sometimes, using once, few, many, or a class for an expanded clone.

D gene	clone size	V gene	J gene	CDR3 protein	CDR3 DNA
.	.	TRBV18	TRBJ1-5	CASSPAGLAGNQPQHF	TGTGCCAGCTCACCAGCAGGGTTGGCGGGCAATCAGCCCCAGCATTTT
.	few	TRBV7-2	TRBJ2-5	CASSLMGLETQYF	TGTGCCAGCAGCTTAATGGGGCTCGAGACCCAGTACTTC
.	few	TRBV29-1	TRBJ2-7	CSVGKGSLSYEQYF	TGCAGCGTCGGCAAGGGTTCCCTTTCCTACGAGCAGTACTTC
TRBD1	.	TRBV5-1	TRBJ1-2	CASSSTGTSMGYTF	TGCGCCAGCAGCTCGACAGGGACATCGATGGGCTACACCTTC
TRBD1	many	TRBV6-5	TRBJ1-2	CASSTRPGTGFHGYTF	TGTGCCAGCAGTACGCGTCCCGGGACAGGGTTCCATGGCTACACCTTC
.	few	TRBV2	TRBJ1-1	CASSESPLSNTEAFF	TGTGCCAGCAGTGAGTCCCCACTCTCGAACACTGAAGCTTTCTTT
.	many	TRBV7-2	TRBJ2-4	CASSFEVRAKNIQYF	TGTGCCAGCAGCTTTGAAGTTAGGGCCAAAAACATTCAGTACTTC
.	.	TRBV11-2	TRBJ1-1	CASSSKGNTEAFF	TGTGCCAGCAGCTCAAAGGGGAACACTGAAGCTTTCTTT
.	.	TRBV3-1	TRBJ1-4	CASSQKPAGINEKRFF	TGTGCCAGCAGCCAAAAGCCCGCAGGGATTAATGAAAAACGGTTTTTT
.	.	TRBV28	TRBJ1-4	CASSFPVQALSEKLFF	TGTGCCAGCAGCTTTCCCGTACAGGCCCTGAGTGAAAAACTGTTTTTT
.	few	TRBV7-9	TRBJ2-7	CANSVGVYEQYF	TGTGCCAACAGCGTAGGCGTCTACGAGCAGTACTTC
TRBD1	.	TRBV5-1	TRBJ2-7	CASSLDRGFAYEQYF	TGCGCCAGCAGCCTGGACAGGGGCTTTGCCTACGAGCAGTACTTC
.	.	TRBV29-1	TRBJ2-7	CSVAGASEQYF	TGCAGCGTTGCTGGGGCGAGTGAGCAGTACTTC
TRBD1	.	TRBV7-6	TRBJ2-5	CASSPRDRGMETQYF	TGTGCCAGCAGCCCCCGGGACAGGGGGATGGAGACCCAGTACTTC
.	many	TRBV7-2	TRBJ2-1	CASSKVGAKMNEQFF	TGTGCCAGCAGCAAGGTGGGGGCAAAAATGAATGAGCAGTTCTTC
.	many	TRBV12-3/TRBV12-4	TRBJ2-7	CASSKGLWDEQYF	TGTGCCAGCAGTAAAGGACTTTGGGACGAGCAGTACTTC
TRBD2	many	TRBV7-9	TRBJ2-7	CASSLPPGLADYEQYF	TGTGCCAGCAGCTTGCCCCCGGGACTAGCGGACTACGAGCAGTACTTC
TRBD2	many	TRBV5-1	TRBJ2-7	CASSMTSGVPYEQYF	TGCGCCAGCAGCATGACTAGCGGCGTTCCCTACGAGCAGTACTTC
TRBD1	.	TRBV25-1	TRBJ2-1	CASSAVGTGNDEQFF	TGTGCCAGCAGTGCCGTCGGGACAGGGAACGATGAGCAGTTCTTC
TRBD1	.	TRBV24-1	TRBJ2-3	CATSDFHHRGRVSGTQYF	TGTGCCACCAGTGATTTCCACCACAGGGGGCGCGTGTCAGGTACGCAGTATTTT
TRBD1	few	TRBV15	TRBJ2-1	CATSRESPGTGTSNEQFF	TGTGCCACCAGCAGAGAGAGCCCCGGGACAGGGACTTCCAATGAGCAGTTCTTC
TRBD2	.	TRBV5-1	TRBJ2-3	CASSWGELAGTDTQYF	TGCGCCAGCAGCTGGGGCGAGCTAGCGGGCACAGATACGCAGTATTTT
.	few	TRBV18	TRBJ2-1	CASSPRTEVHNEQFF	TGTGCCAGCTCACCAAGGACAGAGGTCCACAATGAGCAGTTCTTC
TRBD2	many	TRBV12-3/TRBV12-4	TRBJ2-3	CASSSGLAASPQYF	TGTGCCAGCAGCTCTGGACTAGCGGCAAGTCCGCAGTATTTT
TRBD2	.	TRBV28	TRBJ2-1	CASSVVASGGAKLEQFF	TGTGCCAGCAGCGTAGTGGCTAGCGGGGGGGCGAAGCTTGAGCAGTTCTTC
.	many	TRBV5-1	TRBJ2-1	CASSLSQDNEQFF	TGCGCCAGCAGCTTGTCACAGGACAATGAGCAGTTCTTC
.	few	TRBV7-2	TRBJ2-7	CASSLAGVYNEQYF	TGTGCCAGCAGCTTAGCTGGAGTCTACAATGAGCAGTACTTC
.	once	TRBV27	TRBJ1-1	CASREVPGNTEAFF	TGTGCCAGCAGGGAGGTCCCAGGGAACACTGAAGCTTTCTTT
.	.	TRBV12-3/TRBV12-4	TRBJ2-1	CASSQSINEQFF	TGTGCCAGCAGCCAAAGCATCAATGAGCAGTTCTTC
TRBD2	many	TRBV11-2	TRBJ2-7	CASSRPGLAYEQYF	TGTGCCAGCAGCAGGCCGGGACTAGCGTACGAGCAGTACTTC
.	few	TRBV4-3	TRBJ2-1	CASSQASSLSYNEQFF	TGCGCCAGCAGCCAAGCATCTAGCCTTTCCTACAATGAGCAGTTCTTC
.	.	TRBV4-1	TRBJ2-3	CASSHVEAMRTDTQYF	TGCGCCAGCAGCCATGTCGAGGCGATGCGCACAGATACGCAGTATTTT
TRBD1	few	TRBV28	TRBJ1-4	CASSLGGQGVREKLFF	TGTGCCAGCAGTTTGGGCGGACAGGGAGTACGTGAAAAACTGTTTTTT
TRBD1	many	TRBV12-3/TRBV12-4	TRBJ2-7	CASRTDRGYEQYF	TGTGCCAGCAGGACCGACAGGGGCTACGAGCAGTACTTC
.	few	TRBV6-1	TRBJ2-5	CASSEGWGLGETQYF	TGTGCCAGCAGTGAAGGTTGGGGGCTGGGGGAGACCCAGTACTTC
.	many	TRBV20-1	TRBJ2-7	CSARSLEEQYF	TGCAGTGCTAGATCCCTTGAAGAGCAGTACTTC
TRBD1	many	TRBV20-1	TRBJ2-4	CSALGQGAAKNIQYF	TGCAGTGCATTAGGGCAGGGGGCGGCCAAAAACATTCAGTACTTC
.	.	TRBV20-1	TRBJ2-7	CSASGDSYGEQYF	TGCAGTGCGTCCGGGGACTCCTACGGGGAGCAGTACTTC
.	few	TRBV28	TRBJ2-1	CASSLGALGRDNEQFF	TGTGCCAGCAGTTTAGGCGCCTTAGGCAGGGACAATGAGCAGTTCTTC
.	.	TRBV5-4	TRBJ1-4	CASRDGRVDEKLFF	TGTGCCAGCAGGGACGGAAGGGTTGATGAAAAACTGTTTTTT
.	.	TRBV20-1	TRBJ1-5	CSASDANSNQPQHF	TGCAGTGCTAGTGACGCCAATAGCAATCAGCCCCAGCATTTT
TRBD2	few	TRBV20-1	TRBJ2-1	CSARDFLSAGGTENEQFF	TGCAGTGCTAGAGATTTTCTTTCCGCGGGGGGGACGGAAAATGAGCAGTTCTTC
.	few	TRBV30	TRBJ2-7	CAWSPGLSYEQYF	TGTGCCTGGAGTCCGGGTTTATCCTACGAGCAGTACTTC
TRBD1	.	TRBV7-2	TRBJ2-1	CASSLAKGTGGYNEQFF	TGTGCCAGCAGCTTAGCGAAAGGGACAGGGGGCTACAATGAGCAGTTCTTC
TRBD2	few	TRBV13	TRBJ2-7	CASSLVAGYYEQYF	TGTGCCAGCAGCTTGGTAGCGGGGTACTACGAGCAGTACTTC
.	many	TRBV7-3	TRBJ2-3	CASSFLSTDTQYF	TGTGCCAGCAGCTTCCTCAGCACAGATACGCAGTATTTT
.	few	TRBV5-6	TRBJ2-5	CASSLGQLSQETQYF	TGTGCCAGCAGCTTAGGACAGTTATCCCAAGAGACCCAGTACTTC
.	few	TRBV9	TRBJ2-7	CASSPRSSSYEQYF	TGTGCCAGCAGCCCGCGTTCTAGCTCCTACGAGCAGTACTTC
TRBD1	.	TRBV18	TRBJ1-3	CASSPDREAIYF	TGTGCCAGCTCGCCTGACAGGGAGGCCATATATTTT